This T cell receptor (beta chain) came from a study of T cell responses to AZD1222 COVID-19 vaccine. The CDR3 has 15 residues. Deletions cut 6 bases from V and 6 bases from J, with 15 bases between. The germline gives CDR1 MNHEY, CDR2 SVGAGI. Study-level results: Most donors were white British, females outnumbered males, and clonal diversity was possibly underestimated.

The table came from immunoSEQ multiplex PCR; TCRdb's copy has only in-frame clones and leaves some out. Here the sample spans 120,000 or so clones, approximately 89% being singletons. Notes on this clone: Its antigen is undetermined.

The specimen comprised peripheral blood, sampled on day 0 of AZD1222 vaccination. The clonotype was recovered from an adult in good health. The chain is built from TRBV6-5 and TRBJ1-6, with D unresolved. CDR3 residues: CASRRGGVGNSPLHF. The CDR3 bases are TGTGCCAGCAGAAGAGGCGGGGTCGGTAATTCACCCCTCCACTTT.